The text below deals with one TCR beta chain. The antigen is undetermined. The donors (healthy individuals) were bone marrow donors. This record belongs to a study of cytomegalovirus exposure and HLA in healthy donors. Study background: A prior analysis found about 120 million unique TCR beta sequences from 150 million to 200 million T cells. Genetic ancestry analysis placed under 90% of the 398 donors that were genotyped in the Caucasian-associated cluster.

With 60 Vbeta and 13 Jbeta primers, the PCR was carried out. Profiling relied on immunoSEQ multiplex PCR, and the TCRdb table lists in-frame clones only, not all of them. The sample consists of 140,000 or so clones, 60% to 80% of them appearing once. Study-wide results and limits: Being indistinguishable, some V segments were excluded, TRBV6-2 and TRBV6-3 among them.

CDR1 and CDR2 from the germline V gene are ENHRY and SYGVKD. V was trimmed by 3 bases and J by 5 bases, leaving 4 bases between them. CDR3 length: 12 residues. The specimen was PBMCs. The chain couples TRBV10-3 to TRBJ2-2; D remains ambiguous. The origin of this receptor is a woman in her 30s in good health and CMV-seronegative. The CDR3 sequence is CAISDPTGELFF. In DNA, the CDR3 is TGTGCCATCAGTGACCCGACCGGGGAGCTGTTTTTT.